This TCR beta chain was documented in a study of blood T cell repertoires in COVID-19. At the level of the study: Spain, Italy and the United States supplied samples that represented acute and convalescent COVID-19. Nucleic acid was either cDNA or gDNA, and it came from T cells, B-cell-depleted T cells, or PBMCs.

In germline, CDR1 is KGHSH, CDR2 LQKENI. The CDR3 contains 15 residues. V was pared by 5 bases and J by 5 bases, with 5 bases of the junction left unmatched. Libraries were prepared by immunoSEQ multiplex PCR; TCRdb keeps only in-frame clonotypes and omits some of them. Here the sample spans under 130,000 clones, 85% being singletons. Sequenced input: peripheral blood. This sequence joins TRBV18 and TRBJ1-4, with 10 positions matching TRBD1. This TCR came from a man aged 50 to 60 with acute or convalescent COVID-19. CDR3 sequence reads: CASSSGQGENEKLFF. DNA of the CDR3: TGTGCCAGCTCATCAGGACAGGGGGAGAATGAAAAACTGTTTTTT.